These T cell receptor beta chains were read from a single sample in a study of OX40 agonist ivuxolimab in advanced cancers. Sequenced by immunoSEQ multiplex PCR; TCRdb stores in-frame clones only, minus some. This sample carries 100,000 to 150,000 clones, under 95% of them seen once, and the ten largest clones take under 1.3%. Sequencing used CD4+ or CD8+ T cells sorted from blood, obtained in a trial of the OX40 agonist ivuxolimab. These receptors were obtained from an adult with an advanced solid tumor such as melanoma, head and neck, liver or kidney cancer. Both conserved end residues are trimmed from each CDR3. Rows give clone size only sometimes, using once, few, many, or a class for an expanded clone.

NA,TRBJ1-1,TRBV5-1,ASSLGPDAEAF
NA,TRBJ1-3,TRBV4-2,ASSLGSGNTIY
NA,TRBJ2-4,TRBV30,AWSERLGLAKNIQY
NA,TRBJ1-3,TRBV19,ASSTRQGVGNTIY
once,TRBJ2-5,TRBV4-1,ASGRQETQY
NA,TRBJ2-2,TRBV19,ASSSFGTGGSGELF
NA,TRBJ1-3,TRBV18,ASSRTGVGSGNTIY
NA,TRBJ1-2,TRBV7-2,ASSSSRGRYGYT
few,TRBJ2-7,TRBV21-1,ASPKMDSRYISYEQY
NA,TRBJ1-2,TRBV6-5,ASRRTGGDGYT
NA,TRBJ2-5,TRBV5-1,ASRDQGPETQY
NA,TRBJ2-7,TRBV5-1,ASSGEPYEQY
NA,TRBJ1-1,TRBV7-2,ASSVQQGLLNTEAF
NA,TRBJ1-5,TRBV18,ASSQFGGEGNQPQH
NA,TRBJ1-3,TRBV6-1,ASSDVGTDSGNTIY
NA,TRBJ1-2,TRBV6-1,ASGYLYGYT
NA,TRBJ2-2,TRBV19,ASSIGAANTGELF
NA,TRBJ2-5,TRBV19,ASSGAGARETQY
NA,TRBJ2-2,TRBV9,ASSAGTPGTGELF
NA,TRBJ1-6,TRBV19,ASNPRTGYNSPLH
NA,TRBJ1-6,TRBV25-1,ASSESVGMGSPLH
NA,TRBJ1-6,TRBV15,ATSRDRGPPSSYNSPLH
NA,TRBJ2-5,TRBV14,ASKHNTGGQETQY
NA,TRBJ2-1,TRBV2,ASSEQLSYNEQF
NA,TRBJ1-3,TRBV2,ASSFMDSPGNTIY
NA,TRBJ2-1,TRBV9,ASSVSGTGGNEQF
NA,TRBJ1-5,TRBV5-6,ASSLGTVSNQPQH
NA,TRBJ1-1,TRBV9,ASSVEGGRGTEAF
NA,TRBJ1-6,TRBV25-1,ASSEYKDRNSPLH
NA,TRBJ2-3,TRBV7-9,ASSATGTTFTDTQY
NA,TRBJ2-3,TRBV7-6,ASSRQGVRDTQY
NA,TRBJ2-5,TRBV11-2,ASSLRLAGGPGETQY
NA,TRBJ2-7,TRBV18,ASSEGTGGLRGQY
NA,TRBJ1-5,TRBV29-1,SVVESWGDQPQH
NA,TRBJ2-3,TRBV18,ASSPPGLSTDTQY
NA,TRBJ2-1,TRBV7-2,ASSLRLGDRGNNEQF
NA,TRBJ1-4,TRBV7-9,ASSRQGATNEKLF
NA,TRBJ2-6,TRBV21-1,ASSKSGECSGANVLT
NA,TRBJ2-7,TRBV27,ASRPDGPYEQY
NA,TRBJ1-2,TRBV18,ASSPLGKEDYGYT
NA,TRBJ2-3,TRBV5-1,ASSLATSGDTQY
NA,TRBJ2-7,TRBV7-2,ASSPGEGPYEQY
NA,TRBJ2-3,TRBV5-8,ASSLTSGGIDTQY
once,TRBJ1-2,TRBV28,ASSPNHAGGGYGYT
NA,TRBJ2-1,TRBV5-1,ASSSTIAGVSNEQF
NA,TRBJ1-6,TRBV7-3,ASSSINSPLH
NA,TRBJ2-7,TRBV7-9,ASSLSPRAYEQY
NA,TRBJ1-4,TRBV4-3,ASSLRYGATNEKLF
NA,TRBJ1-2,TRBV7-2,ASSGDMHQSNYGYT
NA,TRBJ1-3,TRBV13,ASSSQTRDGNTIY
NA,TRBJ2-5,TRBV28,ATDPRQGRETQY
NA,TRBJ1-1,TRBV10-3,AIGDRGGTEAF
NA,TRBJ2-5,TRBV27,ASSSRGGRETQY
NA,TRBJ1-3,TRBV7-2,ASSLPRTPGNTIY
NA,TRBJ2-1,TRBV7-7,ASSPSGGSYNEQF